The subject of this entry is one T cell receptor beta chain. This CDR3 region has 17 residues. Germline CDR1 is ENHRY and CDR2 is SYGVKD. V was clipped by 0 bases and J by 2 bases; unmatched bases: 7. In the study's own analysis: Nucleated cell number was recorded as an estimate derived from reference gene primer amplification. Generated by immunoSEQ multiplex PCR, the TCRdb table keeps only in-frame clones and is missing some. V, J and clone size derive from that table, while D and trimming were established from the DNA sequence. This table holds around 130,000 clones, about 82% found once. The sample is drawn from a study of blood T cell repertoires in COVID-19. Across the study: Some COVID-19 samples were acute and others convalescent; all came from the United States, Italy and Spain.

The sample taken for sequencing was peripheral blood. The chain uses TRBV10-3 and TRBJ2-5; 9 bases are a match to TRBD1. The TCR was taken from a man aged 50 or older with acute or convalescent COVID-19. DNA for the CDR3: TGTGCCATCAGTGAGTCGAGTATGACAGGGGGTCAAGAGACCCAGTACTTC. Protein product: CAISESSMTGGQETQYF.